What follows is one TCR beta chain and its context. The V end was cut by 1 base, the J end by 7 bases, with 10 bases between. Germline assignment: CDR1 SEHNR and CDR2 FQNEAQ (reference sequence). This CDR3 contains 13 residues. The data belong to a study of blood T cell repertoires in COVID-19. Overall study context: Spain, Italy and the United States supplied samples that represented acute and convalescent COVID-19.

Per the original methods: Amplification of reference gene primers was used by the study to estimate nucleated cell counts. Profiling relied on immunoSEQ multiplex PCR, and the TCRdb table lists in-frame clones only, not all of them. That table furnishes V, J and clone size, whereas the DNA furnished D and trimming. The data hold fewer than 250,000 clones, with 88% observed a single time. The chain combines TRBV7-9 with TRBJ1-2; a weak D match, TRBD1 (5 bases). The sequence was collected from a man between 65 and 85 years old with acute or convalescent COVID-19. Sequenced input: peripheral blood. CDR3 sequence (DNA): TGTGCCAGCAGCTTAGAAGGGGCGACTGGCTACACCTTC. Encoded protein: CASSLEGATGYTF.